Following are 17 T cell receptor beta chains from one sample sequenced in a study of cytomegalovirus exposure and HLA in healthy donors. Using immunoSEQ multiplex PCR, the repertoire was profiled, and TCRdb retains in-frame clones only, with some absent. The sample consists of 150,000 to 200,000 clones, less than 90% of them appearing once. The sample comprised PBMCs. The receptors were gathered from a man aged 25-45 years in good health and CMV-seropositive.

This clone is a singleton in its sample. The chain uses TRBV18 and TRBJ2-4, with D unclear. Trimming stripped 2 bases from V and 0 bases from J, with 8 bases between. CDR1 and CDR2 from the germline V gene are KGHSH and LQKENI. The CDR3 totals 15 residues. CDR3 amino acids: CASSPKRVAKNIQYF. In DNA, the CDR3 is TGTGCCAGCTCACCAAAACGGGTAGCCAAAAACATTCAGTACTTC.

V usage is TRBV28 and J usage is TRBJ1-5, with D uncertain. CDR1 is MDHEN, CDR2 SYDVKM, per germline. V was cut by 7 bases and J by 3 bases, with 13 bases left in between. The CDR3 spans 14 residues. The chain's CDR3 is CASIDHGNNQPQHF. The DNA for the CDR3 is TGTGCCAGCATCGACCACGGGAACAATCAGCCCCAGCATTTT. Combining the CDR3 with reference TRBV28 and TRBJ1-5 gives the whole variable domain DVKVTQSSRYLVKRTGEKVFLECVQDMDHENMFWYRQDPGLGLRLIYFSYDVKMKEKGDIPEGYSVSREKKERFSLILESASTNQTSMYLCASIDHGNNQPQHFGDGTRLSIL.

The V call is TRBV7-8, the J call TRBJ2-3, with a tentative D call TRBD1 (5 bases). Trimming took 5 bases from V and 2 from J, leaving 20 bases between them. The germline gives CDR1 SGHVS, CDR2 FQNEAQ. This CDR3 spans 17 amino acids. CDR3 nucleotides: TGTGCCAGCAGCCTCTCCCAGGCAGGGTATAACACAGATACGCAGTATTTT. Its translation: CASSLSQAGYNTDTQYF.

The chain employs TRBV25-1 and TRBJ2-2; unclear D gene. CDR1 is MGHDK, CDR2 SYGVNS, per germline. CDR3 length: 16 amino acids. The V gene lost 5 bases and the J gene lost 4 bases, with 17 bases spanning the gap. Here the CDR3 DNA reads TGTGCCAGCAGTTCTTTTGGGCCAGAAGCCACCGGGGAGCTGTTTTTT. Translated, it gives CASSSFGPEATGELFF.

This clone showed up just once. The J gene is TRBJ2-7, the V gene TRBV9; unclear D gene. The V gene's germline CDR1 is SGDLS and CDR2 YYNGEE. The V gene lost 0 bases and the J gene lost 0 bases, with 13 bases spanning the gap. The CDR3 is 16 residues long. DNA for the CDR3: TGTGCCAGCAGCGTAGTCTTAGCAAAGAACTCCTACGAGCAGTACTTC. It codes for CASSVVLAKNSYEQYF. The full variable domain, completed using reference TRBV9 and TRBJ2-7, is DSGVTQTPKHLITATGQRVTLRCSPRSGDLSVYWYQQSLDQGLQFLIQYYNGEERAKGNILERFSAQQFPDLHSELNLSSLELGDSALYFCASSVVLAKNSYEQYFGPGTRLTVT.

J is TRBJ1-2 and V is TRBV29-1, with no clear D. The CDR3 consists of 16 residues. CDR1 is SQVTM, CDR2 ANQGSEA, per germline. Between the trimmed V and J ends, which lost 3 bases and 0 bases, there was a span of 17 bases. Here the CDR3 DNA reads TGCAGCGTTGATTACAGAGGTGAGGGAGCTAACTATGGCTACACCTTC. As protein: CSVDYRGEGANYGYTF.

This chain links TRBV10-1 with TRBJ1-1, with D possibly TRBD1 on 6 matching bases. Trimming stripped 5 bases from V and 1 base from J, with 8 bases between. The CDR3 runs to 13 residues. In germline, CDR1 is WNHNN, CDR2 SYGVQD (reference sequence). DNA for the CDR3: TGCGCCAGCAGTCACAGGGAGAACACTGAAGCTTTCTTT. Encoded protein: CASSHRENTEAFF.

This chain uses TRBV27 with TRBJ2-4; 10 positions match TRBD2. J was trimmed by 1 base and V by 6 bases; bases with no gene match: 3. This CDR3 is 15 amino acids long. Germline V gives CDR1 MNHEY, CDR2 SMNVEV (reference sequence). CDR3 DNA: TGTGCCAGCAGCGCGGGACTAGCGGCCAAAAACATTCAGTACTTC. This sequence encodes CASSAGLAAKNIQYF.

This clone was counted between two and nine times. The chain links TRBV5-6 to TRBJ1-1; the D is unclear. V was cut by 0 bases and J by 11 bases, with 14 bases left in between. The germline V gene has CDR1 SGHDT and CDR2 YYEEEE. This CDR3 contains 13 residues. The CDR3 sequence is CASSLAGEREAFF. CDR3 nucleotides: TGTGCCAGCAGCTTGGCCGGGGAAAGGGAGGCTTTCTTT.

J is TRBJ2-5 and V is TRBV29-1; D gene uncertain. In germline, CDR1 is SQVTM, CDR2 ANQGSEA. Trimming pared 4 bases from V and 3 bases from J, leaving 9 bases between. This CDR3 is 12 amino acids long. Here the CDR3 reads CSVGGSEETQYF. CDR3 DNA: TGCAGCGTTGGTGGCAGCGAAGAGACCCAGTACTTC.

V is TRBV27 and J is TRBJ2-2, with no clear D. The CDR3 contains 13 residues. Germline CDR1 is MNHEY and CDR2 is SMNVEV (reference sequence). V was pared by 8 bases and J by 4 bases, with 11 bases between. CDR3 coding DNA: TGTGCCAGCCGACGCGACTTCACCGGGGAGCTGTTTTTT. Translated, it gives CASRRDFTGELFF.

The chain recombines TRBV7-8 with TRBJ1-4; 8 nucleotides align to TRBD1. The ends lost 0 bases at V and 4 bases at J; junction bases unmatched: 7. This CDR3 is built from 17 residues. Germline CDR1 is SGHVS and CDR2 is FQNEAQ. This CDR3 is CASSLASGQGVNEKLFF. In nucleotides, the CDR3 is TGTGCCAGCAGCTTAGCTTCCGGACAGGGCGTTAATGAAAAACTGTTTTTT.

This clone was found once. The chain carries TRBV5-5 and TRBJ2-3; D may be TRBD2 (6 bases). This CDR3 comprises 15 residues. The germline V gene has CDR1 SGHKS and CDR2 YYEKEE (reference sequence). V was pared by 7 bases and J by 2 bases, with 17 bases between. CDR3 in amino acids: CASGLGRSDTDTQYF. The CDR3 region has the DNA TGTGCCAGCGGCCTGGGGAGGTCGGACACAGATACGCAGTATTTT.

The V call is TRBV7-2, the J call TRBJ2-3, with 13 bases that match TRBD2. The CDR3 spans 15 residues. CDR1 and CDR2 (germline): SGHTA, FQGNSA. V dropped 4 bases and J dropped 4; count of bases not matched to a gene: 2. CDR3 protein: CASSWTSGGSDTQYF. The CDR3, as DNA: TGTGCCAGCAGCTGGACTAGCGGGGGCTCAGATACGCAGTATTTT.

Comments on this clone: The junction does not match germline at one end; this may be a read error. The chain links TRBV15 to TRBJ2-3; 12 positions agree with TRBD2. CDR1 is LNHNV, CDR2 YYDKDF, per germline (reference sequence). The CDR3 is 15 amino acids. The CDR3 nucleotides read TGTGCCACCACCAGAGAACTAGCGGGAGGAGATACGCAGTATTTT. Its protein is CATTRELAGGDTQYF.

This clone came up a few times. V usage is TRBV6-1 and J usage is TRBJ2-1, with a tentative D call TRBD2 (5 bases). The CDR3 has 12 residues. CDR1 and CDR2 (germline): MNHNS, SASEGT. The V and J ends lost 3 bases and 8 bases respectively, with 8 bases between them. As DNA, the CDR3 is TGTGCCAGCAGTGATCGGGGATATGAGCAGTTCTTC. Translating gives CASSDRGYEQFF.

V usage is TRBV15 and J usage is TRBJ2-2; D may be TRBD2 (7 bases). The V and J ends lost 3 bases and 6 bases respectively, with 14 bases between them. CDR3 size: 15 residues. CDR1 and CDR2 (germline): LNHNV, YYDKDF (reference sequence). CDR3 sequence (DNA): TGTGCCACCAGCAGGGCCCGGGGGGCCGCCGGGGAGCTGTTTTTT. Its protein product is CATSRARGAAGELFF.